Included here is one TCR beta chain sequence, with context. CD45RO-negative CD8 cells positively selected for CCR7 made up the naive population, which excluded terminally differentiated effector memory CD45RA+ cells. These data belong to a study of shared clonotypes between healthy human individuals. The table came from immunoSEQ multiplex PCR; TCRdb's copy has only in-frame clones and leaves some out. The sample contains about 2.1 million clones, more than 85% of which appear only once. Sequences were obtained from naive CD8+ T cells from PBMCs. This sequence was found in a man aged 18-30 years in good health. Some clones in this sample may be carry-over from other donors' samples.

CDR3 DNA sequence: TGTGCCAGCAGTCCGGGGACTAGCCCGTCCTACAATGAGCAGTTCTTC. As protein: CASSPGTSPSYNEQFF. The chain employs TRBV27 and TRBJ2-1; 9 bases map to TRBD2. Germline assignment: CDR1 MNHEY and CDR2 SMNVEV (reference sequence). CDR3 length: 16 residues. J was trimmed by 1 base and V by 5 bases; bases with no gene match: 6.